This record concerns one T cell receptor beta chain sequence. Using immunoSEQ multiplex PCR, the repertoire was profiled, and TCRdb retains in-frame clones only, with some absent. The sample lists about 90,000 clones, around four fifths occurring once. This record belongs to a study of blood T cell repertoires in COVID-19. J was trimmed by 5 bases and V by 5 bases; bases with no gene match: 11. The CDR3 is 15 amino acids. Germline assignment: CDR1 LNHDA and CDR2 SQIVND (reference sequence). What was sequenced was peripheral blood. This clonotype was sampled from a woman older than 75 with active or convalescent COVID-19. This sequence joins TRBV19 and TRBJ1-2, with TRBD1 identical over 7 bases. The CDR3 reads CASSLQEGGGYGYTF. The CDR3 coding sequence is TGTGCCAGTAGTCTCCAGGAAGGGGGCGGGTATGGCTACACCTTC.